A single sample is the source of the 31 T cell receptor beta chains below, sequenced in a study of cytomegalovirus exposure and HLA in healthy donors. In the PCR, 60 Vbeta and 13 Jbeta primers were used. Measured with immunoSEQ multiplex PCR; TCRdb has only the in-frame clones, and not every one. The table includes around 94,000 clones, about 60% detected once. Sequenced material: PBMCs. The source of these receptors is a human donor in good health.

The chain joins TRBV27 to TRBJ2-2; no firm D call. The V gene's germline CDR1 is MNHEY and CDR2 SMNVEV (reference sequence). The CDR3 spans 14 residues. V was clipped by 3 bases and J by 5 bases, with 10 bases between them. The CDR3 sequence: CASSLALRTGELFF. In nucleotides, the CDR3 is TGTGCCAGCAGTTTGGCCCTGAGGACCGGGGAGCTGTTTTTT.

The rearrangement links TRBV6-5 to TRBJ2-5; D is unresolved. The closer fit of TRBJ2-7 to the DNA end suggests the J call may be wrong. This CDR3 has 12 amino acids. Germline V gene sequence: CDR1 MNHEY, CDR2 SVGAGI. The CDR3 coding sequence is TGTGCCAGCAGGGGTGGCCAGCGCGAGCAGTACTTC. This sequence encodes CASRGGQREQYF.

The table lists this clone with a few counts. This sample includes further DNA sequences coding for the same CDR3. The chain recombines TRBV6-1 with TRBJ2-1, with 8 bases identical to TRBD2. J lost 0 bases, V lost 6 bases, and 4 bases had no gene match. The CDR3 length is 15 residues. Germline CDR1 and CDR2: MNHNS and SASEGT. CDR3 amino acids: CASRRTSGSYNEQFF. CDR3 bases: TGTGCCAGCAGACGCACTAGCGGCTCCTACAATGAGCAGTTCTTC.

The chain carries TRBV19 and TRBJ2-1, with no clear D. V lost 1 base and J 9 bases, leaving 13 bases between the germline ends. The length of the CDR3 is 14 residues. Per germline, CDR1 LNHDA and CDR2 SQIVND (reference sequence). CDR3 nucleotide sequence: TGTGCCAGTAGTATAGTTGGGCTTACCGGTGAGCAGTTCTTC. It encodes CASSIVGLTGEQFF.

This clone showed up just once. The chain has TRBV10-2 and TRBJ2-1; no definite D call. CDR1 is WSHSY, CDR2 SAAADI, per germline. Between the trimmed V and J ends, which lost 0 bases and 3 bases, there was a span of 6 bases. The CDR3 extends over 14 amino acids. The CDR3 region has the DNA TGCGCCAGCAGTGAGTCGGGCAGCTACAATGAGCAGTTCTTC. It specifies CASSESGSYNEQFF.

The genes are TRBV5-4 and TRBJ2-7; D perhaps matches TRBD2 (5 bases). With 0 bases removed from V and 0 bases from J, the gap between germline ends came to 22 bases. This CDR3 contains 19 residues. Germline CDR1 SGHNT, CDR2 YYREEE (reference sequence). The CDR3, as DNA: TGTGCCAGCAGCTTGGCGGGCGCAAGGTCTAGCCCTAGCTCCTACGAGCAGTACTTC. The encoded protein is CASSLAGARSSPSSYEQYF.

The chain links TRBV19 to TRBJ2-7; a possible D gene is TRBD1 (5 bases). The CDR3 spans 13 residues. Germline values: CDR1 LNHDA, CDR2 SQIVND (reference sequence). The V end was cut by 2 bases, the J end by 2 bases, with 7 bases between. CDR3 sequence (DNA): TGTGCCAGTAGTATAACAGGTACCTACGAGCAGTACTTC. Protein: CASSITGTYEQYF.

About this clone: Other DNA sequences from this sample encode an identical CDR3 as well. The chain joins TRBV7-8 to TRBJ2-1, with 9 bases matching TRBD2. V lost 1 base, J lost 4 bases, and 5 bases stayed unmatched. The CDR3 is 16 amino acids. The germline V gene has CDR1 SGHVS and CDR2 FQNEAQ. CDR3 coding DNA: TGTGCCAGCAGCTTAGGGGGTAGCGGGAGTTACAATGAGCAGTTCTTC. Amino acids: CASSLGGSGSYNEQFF. Complete variable domain (other parts from reference TRBV7-8 and TRBJ2-1): GAGVSQSPRYKVAKRGQDVALRCDPISGHVSLFWYQQALGQGPEFLTYFQNEAQLDKSGLPSDRFFAERPEGSVSTLKIQRTQQEDSAVYLCASSLGGSGSYNEQFFGPGTRLTVL.

This clone was recorded a few times. The identical CDR3 is also encoded by other nucleotide sequences in the sample. This sequence joins TRBV28 and TRBJ2-7; 12 nucleotides align to TRBD2. The CDR3 runs 15 residues. V shed 4 bases and J 6 bases; nucleotides not matched to a gene: 7. Germline V gene lookup returns CDR1 MDHEN and CDR2 SYDVKM. The CDR3, as DNA: TGTGCCAGCAGTTCTAGGACTAGCGGGATCGGCGAGCAGTACTTC. Residues: CASSSRTSGIGEQYF.

V is TRBV19 and J is TRBJ1-1; possibly TRBD1 for D (6 bases). CDR1 and CDR2 (germline): LNHDA, SQIVND (reference sequence). The CDR3 spans 13 residues. Trimming cost V 7 bases and J 0 bases, with 9 bases left between them. DNA for the CDR3: TGTGCCAGTATGGACAGAATGAACACTGAAGCTTTCTTT. This codes for CASMDRMNTEAFF.

The chain links TRBV11-2 to TRBJ2-7, with D perhaps matching TRBD2 (6 bases). This CDR3 region has 15 residues. V was cut by 4 bases and J by 9 bases, with 22 bases left in between. Germline V gives CDR1 SGHAT, CDR2 FQNNGV. The CDR3 nucleotides read TGTGCCAGCAGCTCCTCGACCCCACTGGAGGGCGGGCAGTACTTC. Translated: CASSSSTPLEGGQYF.

This clone was seen just once. The J gene is TRBJ2-1, the V gene TRBV2, with 10 positions matching TRBD2. Germline trimming cut 4 bases from V and 7 bases from J; bases unmatched to any gene: 10. This CDR3 contains 16 residues. Germline CDR1 and CDR2: SNHLY and FYNNEI. The CDR3 coding sequence is TGTGCCAGCAGTGTGGCTAGCGGGAGTTTATCGAATGAGCAGTTCTTC. It is translated as CASSVASGSLSNEQFF.

The chain uses TRBV10-3 and TRBJ2-7; 10 bases map to TRBD2. Germline lookup yields CDR1 ENHRY and CDR2 SYGVKD. This CDR3 is built from 14 residues. Trimming cost V 5 bases and J 0 bases; bases outside gene matches: 1. The CDR3 sequence: CAISSSGSSYEQYF. For the CDR3, the DNA is TGTGCCATCAGTTCTAGCGGGAGCTCCTACGAGCAGTACTTC.

This clone turned up a few times. The V call is TRBV19, the J call TRBJ2-1; 8 bases are a match to TRBD2. The germline gives CDR1 LNHDA, CDR2 SQIVND (reference sequence). Unmatched junction bases numbered 7, after V lost 1 base and J lost 5 bases. The CDR3 covers 16 residues. CDR3 sequence reads: CASSIVTGGIDNEQFF. In DNA form, the CDR3 reads TGTGCCAGTAGTATAGTAACGGGAGGGATCGACAATGAGCAGTTCTTC.

V gene TRBV4-1 combines with J gene TRBJ2-5, with a tentative D call TRBD1 (5 bases). This CDR3 comprises 18 residues. CDR1 is MGHRA, CDR2 YSYEKL, per germline. V was clipped by 0 bases and J by 0 bases, with 17 bases between them. The DNA of the CDR3 is TGCGCCAGCAGCCAAGATCGGTTTGGGGCGCAGTACCAAGAGACCCAGTACTTC. Translating gives CASSQDRFGAQYQETQYF.

Notes on this clone: The same CDR3 can be traced to other DNA sequences in this sample. This chain uses TRBV19 with TRBJ2-3, with 13 positions matching TRBD2. Trimming cost V 1 base and J 6 bases; bases outside gene matches: 4. The CDR3 consists of 16 residues. CDR1 is LNHDA and CDR2 is SQIVND in the germline V gene (reference sequence). CDR3 DNA: TGTGCCAGTAGTATAGGACTAGCGGGAGGAGGTGATACGCAGTATTTT. Amino acid sequence: CASSIGLAGGGDTQYF.

To note about this clone: This sample also contains other DNA sequences that code for the same CDR3. The rearrangement links TRBV28 to TRBJ2-7; 9 bases agree with TRBD1. V lost 6 bases to trimming and J lost 10 bases; unmatched junction nucleotides: 13. This CDR3 comprises 14 residues. Per the germline V gene, CDR1 is MDHEN and CDR2 is SYDVKM. CDR3 amino acids: CASRTGTGQREQYF. The CDR3 DNA is TGTGCCAGCAGGACCGGGACAGGGCAAAGGGAACAGTACTTC. Full variable domain (outside the CDR3, taken from reference TRBV28 and TRBJ2-7): DVKVTQSSRYLVKRTGEKVFLECVQDMDHENMFWYRQDPGLGLRLIYFSYDVKMKEKGDIPEGYSVSREKKERFSLILESASTNQTSMYLCASRTGTGQREQYFGPGTRLTVT.

V usage is TRBV7-6 and J usage is TRBJ2-2, with TRBD1 as a possible D gene (5 bases). The CDR3 consists of 15 residues. Per the germline V gene, CDR1 is SGHVS and CDR2 is FNYEAQ. With 0 bases removed from V and 6 bases from J, the gap between germline ends came to 11 bases. CDR3 protein: CASSLAYGAAGELFF. DNA of the CDR3: TGTGCCAGCAGCTTAGCGTATGGGGCAGCCGGGGAGCTGTTTTTT.

The V gene is TRBV19, the J gene TRBJ2-1, with 10 bases aligning to TRBD2. CDR1 LNHDA and CDR2 SQIVND come from the germline V gene (reference sequence). This CDR3 has 15 residues. Losses at the gene ends were 3 bases for V and 6 bases for J; bases not matched to a gene: 5. The CDR3 loop reads CASSMFLAGVNEQFF. The CDR3 region has the DNA TGTGCCAGTAGTATGTTCCTAGCGGGAGTCAATGAGCAGTTCTTC. Filled out from reference TRBV19 and TRBJ2-1, the complete variable domain reads DGGITQSPKYLFRKEGQNVTLSCEQNLNHDAMYWYRQDPGQGLRLIYYSQIVNDFQKGDIAEGYSVSREKKESFPLTVTSAQKNPTAFYLCASSMFLAGVNEQFFGPGTRLTVL.

This chain joins TRBV6-5 and TRBJ2-5; a weak D match, TRBD2 (6 bases). The V end was cut by 8 bases, the J end by 4 bases, with 14 bases between. This CDR3 region has 13 residues. The V gene's germline CDR1 is MNHEY and CDR2 SVGAGI. The CDR3 DNA reads as TGTGCCAGCGGGGGGTTGGCTCCAGAGACCCAGTACTTC. Amino acid sequence: CASGGLAPETQYF.

This sequence joins TRBV9 and TRBJ2-3; perhaps TRBD2 as D (5 bases). The CDR3 extends over 14 amino acids. V gave up 3 bases and J gave up 6 bases, with 14 bases separating them. Germline V gene sequence: CDR1 SGDLS, CDR2 YYNGEE. The CDR3 protein is CASSAARTVDTQYF. CDR3 nucleotide sequence: TGTGCCAGCAGCGCCGCTAGGACTGTGGATACGCAGTATTTT.

The chain links TRBV10-3 to TRBJ2-5, with D possibly being TRBD2 (6 bases). This CDR3 comprises 15 residues. V gave up 0 bases and J gave up 5 bases, with 13 bases separating them. Germline assignment: CDR1 ENHRY and CDR2 SYGVKD. In nucleotides, the CDR3 is TGTGCCATCAGTGAGTCGATTGCGGGGCCGGAGACCCAGTACTTC. As protein: CAISESIAGPETQYF.

The chain uses TRBV5-1 and TRBJ2-3; 7 nucleotides match TRBD1. The germline CDR1 and CDR2 sequences are SGHRS and YFSETQ. This CDR3 region has 15 residues. J lost 1 base, V lost 6 bases, and 8 bases had no gene match. CDR3 amino acids: CASTGDSWGTDTQYF. CDR3 DNA: TGCGCCAGCACCGGGGACAGCTGGGGCACAGATACGCAGTATTTT.

This clone occurred a few times. The CDR3 nucleotides read TGTGCCAGCAGTTACCAGGGTTCTGTAGGCTACACCTTC. It specifies CASSYQGSVGYTF. The chain links TRBV6-5 to TRBJ1-2; D perhaps matches TRBD1 (5 bases). CDR3 length: 13 residues. Germline CDR1 is MNHEY and CDR2 is SVGAGI. Trimming took off 2 bases at V and 8 bases at J, with 12 bases between the two ends.

The V gene is TRBV5-1, the J gene TRBJ1-4; 9 bases are shared with TRBD1. The junction had 19 bases not matched to a gene; V was cut back by 7 bases and J by 3 bases. The CDR3 runs 19 residues. Germline loops: CDR1 SGHRS, CDR2 YFSETQ. CDR3 amino acids: CASRLRPGQGLLPNEKLFF. In DNA, the CDR3 is TGCGCCAGCCGGCTGCGACCGGGACAGGGACTACTACCTAATGAAAAACTGTTTTTT. The whole variable domain, remainder taken from reference TRBV5-1 and TRBJ1-4, is KAGVTQTPRYLIKTRGQQVTLSCSPISGHRSVSWYQQTPGQGLQFLFEYFSETQRNKGNFPGRFSGRQFSNSRSEMNVSTLELGDSALYLCASRLRPGQGLLPNEKLFFGSGTQLSVL.

The chain combines TRBV7-9 with TRBJ1-2; D perhaps matches TRBD1 (6 bases). The CDR3 contains 14 residues. The ends were cut back, 1 base at V and 4 bases at J, with 10 bases in the middle. CDR1 is SEHNR, CDR2 FQNEAQ, per germline (reference sequence). The CDR3 sequence: CASSLGGQPYGYTF. In nucleotides, the CDR3 is TGTGCCAGCAGCTTAGGAGGACAGCCCTATGGCTACACCTTC.

The J gene is TRBJ1-2, the V gene TRBV5-1; no definite D call. V gave up 0 bases and J gave up 4 bases, with 13 bases separating them. Germline values: CDR1 SGHRS, CDR2 YFSETQ. The CDR3 contains 15 residues. This CDR3 reads CASSLVTASFYGYTF. The CDR3 region has the DNA TGCGCCAGCAGCTTGGTAACAGCCTCCTTCTATGGCTACACCTTC.

The rearrangement uses TRBV7-9 and TRBJ2-5; no definite D call. V lost 4 bases and J 5 bases, leaving 8 bases between the germline ends. This CDR3 has 12 amino acids. CDR1 SEHNR and CDR2 FQNEAQ come from the germline V gene (reference sequence). This CDR3 is CASSSWSETQYF. The CDR3, as DNA: TGTGCCAGCAGCTCCTGGAGTGAGACCCAGTACTTC.

This clone has only a few counts. V usage is TRBV30 and J usage is TRBJ1-3, with D possibly matching TRBD1 (6 bases). The CDR3 sequence is 13 residues long. The germline CDR1 and CDR2 sequences are GTSNPN and SVGIG (reference sequence). Trimming cost V 0 bases and J 8 bases, with 11 bases left between them. In DNA, the CDR3 is TGTGCCTGGAGTGTGGGACATAGTTACACCATATATTTT. This gives the protein CAWSVGHSYTIYF.

The chain employs TRBV27 and TRBJ2-7; TRBD1 agrees at 8 bases. This CDR3 has 14 amino acids. Germline V gives CDR1 MNHEY, CDR2 SMNVEV (reference sequence). V trimming: 7 bases; J trimming: 5 bases; junction bases outside the gene matches: 10. This CDR3 reads CASKSGGAGNEQYF. CDR3 nucleotides: TGTGCCAGCAAATCAGGGGGCGCCGGAAACGAGCAGTACTTC.

The CDR3 nucleotides read TGTGCCAGCACCTTCAACCCGACAGGGTCCTACGAGCAGTACTTC. Protein product: CASTFNPTGSYEQYF. This chain joins TRBV28 and TRBJ2-7, with 7 nucleotides matching TRBD1. The germline V gene has CDR1 MDHEN and CDR2 SYDVKM. The CDR3 is 15 residues long. J lost 1 base, V lost 7 bases, and 10 bases had no gene match.